These 21 T cell receptor beta chains came from one sample sequenced in a study of identical twins. One entry per CDR3 protein, called by TCRdb with MiXCR from the 5' RACE reads. Among under 800,000 distinct CDR3 sequences, about 20% were seen once, and the ten largest hold 4.3%. The data also belong to a second study, concerning T cells expressing NK-cell markers.

Sequenced: PBMCs. The receptors here all came from a woman in her late teens or twenties in good health.

The chain carries TRBV20-1 and TRBJ2-7, with D hard to call. This CDR3 contains 14 residues. In germline, CDR1 is DFQATT, CDR2 SNEGSKA (reference sequence). Between the trimmed V and J ends, which lost 3 bases and 3 bases, there was a span of 15 bases. The CDR3 protein is CSASRGYSNYEQYF. Here the CDR3 DNA reads TGCAGTGCTAGTCGCGGCTATAGTAACTACGAGCAGTACTTC.

The chain recombines TRBV7-2 with TRBJ2-7, with 10 bases identical to TRBD1. The V segment lost 4 bases and the J segment 3 bases; nucleotides outside the gene matches: 6. CDR3 length: 15 residues. From germline, CDR1 is SGHTA and CDR2 FQGNSA. The CDR3 reads CASSSDRGSIYEQYF. Here the CDR3 DNA reads TGTGCCAGCAGCTCGGACAGGGGGTCAATCTACGAGCAGTACTTC.

This chain uses TRBV13 with TRBJ1-2, with D unclear. The CDR3 length is 14 residues. The V end lost 0 bases, the J end lost 2 bases, and 7 bases lay between the germline ends. Germline V gene data show CDR1 as PRHDT and CDR2 as FYEKMQ (reference sequence). In DNA form, the CDR3 reads TGTGCCAGCAGCTTAGGCCAGCGAAACTATGGCTACACCTTC. It encodes CASSLGQRNYGYTF.

This clonotype was detected a few times. The chain uses TRBV19 and TRBJ1-5, with D unclear. The CDR3 extends over 13 amino acids. CDR1 LNHDA and CDR2 SQIVND come from the germline V gene (reference sequence). The V end was cut by 5 bases, the J end by 3 bases, with 8 bases between. The CDR3 loop is CASSGRNNQPQHF. CDR3 in DNA: TGTGCCAGTAGTGGACGGAACAATCAGCCCCAGCATTTT.

In this sample, this clonotype turned up a few times. This sequence joins TRBV5-1 and TRBJ2-1, with 7 nucleotides matching TRBD1. The J segment lost 10 bases and the V segment lost 0 bases, leaving 4 bases of the junction unmatched. The CDR3 covers 13 residues. Germline CDR1 SGHRS, CDR2 YFSETQ. CDR3 nucleotide sequence: TGCGCCAGCAGCTTGGATACAGGGGTAGAGCAGTTCTTC. It translates to CASSLDTGVEQFF.

The rearrangement links TRBV7-9 to TRBJ2-1; D gene ambiguous. There are 17 residues in the CDR3. Germline CDR1 SEHNR, CDR2 FQNEAQ (reference sequence). V lost 6 bases and J 9 bases, leaving 27 bases between the germline ends. The CDR3 DNA sequence: TGTGCCAGCAGAGGAGATAGGGTGGTGATACAGAGGAGTGAGCAGTTCTTC. Protein product: CASRGDRVVIQRSEQFF.

This chain uses TRBV5-1 with TRBJ2-3; D gene unclear. The CDR3 totals 15 residues. Germline V CDR1 and CDR2: SGHRS, YFSETQ. The ends were cut back, 2 bases at V and 0 bases at J, with 10 bases in the middle. CDR3 bases: TGCGCCAGCAGCTTCAGGCAGACTAGCACAGATACGCAGTATTTT. This codes for CASSFRQTSTDTQYF. Filled out from reference TRBV5-1 and TRBJ2-3, the complete variable domain reads KAGVTQTPRYLIKTRGQQVTLSCSPISGHRSVSWYQQTPGQGLQFLFEYFSETQRNKGNFPGRFSGRQFSNSRSEMNVSTLELGDSALYLCASSFRQTSTDTQYFGPGTRLTVL.

There are a few counts of this clonotype. The CDR3 sequence: CASSYMWVSSGANVLTF. For the CDR3, the DNA is TGTGCCAGCAGTTACATGTGGGTGAGCTCTGGGGCCAACGTCCTGACTTTC. The chain couples TRBV6-2 or TRBV6-3 to TRBJ2-6; D uncertain. From germline, CDR1 is MNHEY and CDR2 SVGEGT. V was pared by 2 bases and J by 0 bases, with 11 bases between. The CDR3 length is 17 residues.

This clonotype has a handful of counts. The chain combines TRBV12-5 with TRBJ2-1; TRBD1 aligns across 9 bases. J was trimmed by 7 bases and V by 7 bases; bases with no gene match: 8. The CDR3 consists of 14 residues. Germline V gives CDR1 LGHNT, CDR2 FRNRAP. The chain's CDR3 is CASAPGDRANEQFF. In DNA, the CDR3 is TGTGCTAGTGCCCCGGGGGACAGGGCGAATGAGCAGTTCTTC.

This clonotype came up a few times. V usage is TRBV9 and J usage is TRBJ2-2; no reliable D call. The CDR3 is made up of 16 amino acids. Deletions cut 2 bases from V and 1 base from J, with 12 bases between. Germline CDR1 SGDLS, CDR2 YYNGEE. CDR3 loop: CASSVGSPLNTGELFF. In nucleotides, the CDR3 is TGTGCCAGCAGCGTCGGGTCTCCCCTGAACACCGGGGAGCTGTTTTTT.

In its sample, this clonotype was seen a few times. The chain carries TRBV10-1 and TRBJ2-1, with D uncertain. Germline V CDR1 and CDR2: WNHNN, SYGVQD (reference sequence). The CDR3 covers 15 residues. With 0 bases removed from V and 14 bases from J, the gap between germline ends came to 20 bases. The CDR3 loop reads CASSESGRVVGRKFF. The CDR3 nucleotides are TGCGCCAGCAGTGAGTCGGGAAGAGTAGTGGGTAGGAAGTTCTTC.

This clonotype showed up many times. The chain recombines TRBV12-3 or TRBV12-4 with TRBJ2-2; no reliable D call. The CDR3 spans 13 residues. Trimming stripped 3 bases from V and 5 bases from J, with 7 bases between. As DNA, the CDR3 is TGTGCCAGCAGTTTCACAGTTACCGGGGAGCTGTTTTTT. Its translation: CASSFTVTGELFF.

This clonotype was found many times. The genes are TRBV29-1 and TRBJ1-1, with a possible D match to TRBD1 (6 bases). Germline loops: CDR1 SQVTM, CDR2 ANQGSEA. This CDR3 is built from 14 residues. Between the trimmed V and J ends, which lost 7 bases and 6 bases, there was a span of 21 bases. CDR3 sequence: CSAVTGSVRSEAFF. CDR3 sequence (DNA): TGCAGCGCCGTGACAGGTTCGGTTAGGTCTGAAGCTTTCTTT.

This clonotype was seen more than once but under ten times. J is TRBJ2-7 and V is TRBV20-1; 7 nucleotides line up with TRBD1. The V gene end was trimmed by 5 bases and the J gene end by 3 bases; junction bases not matched to a gene: 13. The V gene's germline CDR1 is DFQATT and CDR2 SNEGSKA (reference sequence). The CDR3 contains 15 residues. This CDR3 reads CSAEDRLYGGYEQYF. CDR3 sequence (DNA): TGCAGTGCTGAGGACAGGCTCTATGGTGGCTACGAGCAGTACTTC.

The sample holds a few counts of this clonotype. The chain joins TRBV24-1 to TRBJ2-1; possible D gene TRBD1, 5 bases. Trimming took off 5 bases at V and 0 bases at J, with 13 bases between the two ends. The germline V gene encodes CDR1 KGHDR and CDR2 SFDVKD. The CDR3 is 16 amino acids. The CDR3 here is CATSGRGYSSYNEQFF. CDR3 nucleotide sequence: TGTGCCACCAGTGGAAGGGGATACAGCTCCTACAATGAGCAGTTCTTC.

The rearrangement joins TRBV7-9 to TRBJ2-7; no clear D. There are 13 residues in the CDR3. Germline V gene sequence: CDR1 SEHNR, CDR2 FQNEAQ (reference sequence). V lost 5 bases and J 3 bases, leaving 11 bases between the germline ends. The CDR3: CASSVLHVYEQYF. The CDR3 DNA reads TGTGCCAGCAGCGTCCTCCATGTCTACGAGCAGTACTTC.

The V and J genes are TRBV18 and TRBJ2-7; D unresolved. The CDR3 totals 14 residues. From germline, CDR1 is KGHSH and CDR2 LQKENI. The V gene lost 4 bases and the J gene lost 2 bases, with 12 bases spanning the gap. CDR3: CASSRGDFTYEQYF. The CDR3 bases are TGTGCCAGCTCACGAGGAGACTTCACCTACGAGCAGTACTTC.

The V and J genes are TRBV12-3 or TRBV12-4 and TRBJ2-3; TRBD2 aligns across 14 bases. This CDR3 contains 20 residues. With 4 bases clipped from V and 0 bases from J, the junction kept 12 bases outside the gene matches. The CDR3 loop is CASSSHYGTSGGVSTDTQYF. Here the CDR3 DNA reads TGTGCCAGCAGTTCTCACTACGGGACTAGCGGGGGAGTTAGCACAGATACGCAGTATTTT.

This clonotype was picked up a small number of times. V usage is TRBV29-1 and J usage is TRBJ2-2; a weak D match, TRBD2 (5 bases). From germline, CDR1 is SQVTM and CDR2 ANQGSEA. V dropped 7 bases and J dropped 2 bases, with 14 bases sitting between them. The CDR3 is made up of 14 amino acids. The CDR3 loop is CSAGVVGNTGELFF. The CDR3 DNA reads as TGCAGCGCCGGGGTGGTTGGTAACACCGGGGAGCTGTTTTTT.

At least ten counts were recorded for this clonotype. The chain joins TRBV11-2 to TRBJ2-7; 14 bases are a match to TRBD2. This CDR3 region has 19 residues. CDR1 and CDR2 from the germline V gene are SGHAT and FQNNGV. The junction had 13 bases not matched to a gene; V was cut back by 5 bases and J by 1 base. The CDR3 DNA sequence: TGTGCCAGCAGCATACAGACTAGCGGGAGGGATATGGGGTCCTACGAGCAGTACTTC. This encodes CASSIQTSGRDMGSYEQYF.

This sequence joins TRBV4-2 and TRBJ2-5, with TRBD2 matching 7 bases. The J segment lost 1 base and the V segment lost 5 bases, leaving 7 bases of the junction unmatched. CDR3 length: 15 amino acids. Germline V gives CDR1 LGHNA, CDR2 YNFKEQ. CDR3 nucleotide sequence: TGTGCCAGCAGCTCAAGCGGGATGAGCCAAGAGACCCAGTACTTC. This encodes CASSSSGMSQETQYF.